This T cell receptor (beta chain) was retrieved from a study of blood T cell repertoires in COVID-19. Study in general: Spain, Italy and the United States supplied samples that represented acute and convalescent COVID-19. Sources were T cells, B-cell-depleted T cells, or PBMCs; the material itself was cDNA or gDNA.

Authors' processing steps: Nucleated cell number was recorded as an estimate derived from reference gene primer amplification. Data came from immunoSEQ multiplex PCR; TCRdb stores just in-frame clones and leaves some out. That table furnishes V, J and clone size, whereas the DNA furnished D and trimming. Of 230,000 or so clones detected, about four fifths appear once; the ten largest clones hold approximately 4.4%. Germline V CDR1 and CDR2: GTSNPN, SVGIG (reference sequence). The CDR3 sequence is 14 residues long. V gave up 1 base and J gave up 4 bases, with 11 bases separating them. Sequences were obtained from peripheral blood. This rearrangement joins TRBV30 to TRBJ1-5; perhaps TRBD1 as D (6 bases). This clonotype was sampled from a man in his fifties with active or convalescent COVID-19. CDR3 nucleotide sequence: TGTGCCTGGAGTGAACAGGGTGGGAATCAGCCCCAGCATTTT. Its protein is CAWSEQGGNQPQHF. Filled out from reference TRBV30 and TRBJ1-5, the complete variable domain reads SQTIHQWPATLVQPVGSPLSLECTVEGTSNPNLYWYRQAAGRGLQLLFYSVGIGQISSEVPQNLSASRPQDRQFILSSKKLLLSDSGFYLCAWSEQGGNQPQHFGDGTRLSIL.